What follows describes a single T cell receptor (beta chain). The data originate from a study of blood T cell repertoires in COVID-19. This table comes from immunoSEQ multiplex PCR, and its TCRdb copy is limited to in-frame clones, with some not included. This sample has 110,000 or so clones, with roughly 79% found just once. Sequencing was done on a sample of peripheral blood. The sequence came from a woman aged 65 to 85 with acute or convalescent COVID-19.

This CDR3 is CASSPLKNSGVETQYF. Here the CDR3 DNA reads TGTGCCAGCAGCCCCTTGAAAAACTCGGGGGTAGAGACCCAGTACTTC. The chain is built from TRBV3-1 (or the pseudogene TRBV3-2) and TRBJ2-5; D possibly corresponds to TRBD2 (6 bases). CDR3 size: 16 residues. The V end was cut by 4 bases, the J end by 4 bases, with 19 bases between. Germline CDR1 and CDR2: LGHDT and YNNKEL (reference sequence).